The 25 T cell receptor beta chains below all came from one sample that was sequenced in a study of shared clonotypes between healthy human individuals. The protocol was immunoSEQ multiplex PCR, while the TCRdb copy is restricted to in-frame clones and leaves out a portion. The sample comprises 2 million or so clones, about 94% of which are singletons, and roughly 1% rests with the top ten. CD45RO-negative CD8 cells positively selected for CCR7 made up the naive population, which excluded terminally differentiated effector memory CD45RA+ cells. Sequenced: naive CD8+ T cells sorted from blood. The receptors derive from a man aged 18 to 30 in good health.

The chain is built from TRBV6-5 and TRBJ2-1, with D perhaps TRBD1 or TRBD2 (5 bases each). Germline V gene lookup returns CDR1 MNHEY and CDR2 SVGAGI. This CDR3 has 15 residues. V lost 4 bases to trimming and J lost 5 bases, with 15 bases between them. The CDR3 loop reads CASSSLTGLHNEQFF. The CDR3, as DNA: TGTGCCAGCAGTTCCCTGACGGGGCTCCACAATGAGCAGTTCTTC.

Here the CDR3 DNA reads TGTGCCAGCAGCTTCCCCATGGGGCTAGCGGGAGATGGCGAGCAGTACTTC. It encodes CASSFPMGLAGDGEQYF. This chain joins TRBV11-2 and TRBJ2-7; 10 nucleotides match TRBD2. The germline gives CDR1 SGHAT, CDR2 FQNNGV. The length of the CDR3 is 17 residues. Unmatched junction bases numbered 14, after V lost 3 bases and J lost 6 bases.

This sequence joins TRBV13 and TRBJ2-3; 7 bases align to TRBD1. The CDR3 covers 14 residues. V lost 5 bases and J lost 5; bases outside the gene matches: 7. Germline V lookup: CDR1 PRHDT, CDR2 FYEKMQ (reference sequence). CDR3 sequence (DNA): TGTGCCAGCAGCCCTCGGGCAGGGGGAGATACGCAGTATTTT. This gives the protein CASSPRAGGDTQYF.

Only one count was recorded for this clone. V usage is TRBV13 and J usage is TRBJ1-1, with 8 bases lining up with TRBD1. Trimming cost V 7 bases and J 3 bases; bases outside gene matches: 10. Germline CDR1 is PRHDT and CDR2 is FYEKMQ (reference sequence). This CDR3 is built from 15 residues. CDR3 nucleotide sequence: TGTGCCAGCAACACTTTCGGACAGGGCGACACTGAAGCTTTCTTT. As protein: CASNTFGQGDTEAFF.

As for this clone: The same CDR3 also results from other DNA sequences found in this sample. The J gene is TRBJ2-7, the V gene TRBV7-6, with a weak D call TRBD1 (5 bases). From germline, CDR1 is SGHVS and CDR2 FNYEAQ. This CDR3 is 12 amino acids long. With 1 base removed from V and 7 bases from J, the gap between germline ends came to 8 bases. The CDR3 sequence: CASSLEGVEQYF. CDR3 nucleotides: TGTGCCAGCAGCTTAGAAGGGGTGGAGCAGTACTTC.

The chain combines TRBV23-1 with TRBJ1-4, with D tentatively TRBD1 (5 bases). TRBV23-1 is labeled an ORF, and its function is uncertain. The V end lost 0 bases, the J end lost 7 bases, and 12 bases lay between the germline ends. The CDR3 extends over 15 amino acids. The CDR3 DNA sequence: TGCGCCAGCAGTCAATCAATCCAGGGAGGTGAAAAACTGTTTTTT. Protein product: CASSQSIQGGEKLFF.

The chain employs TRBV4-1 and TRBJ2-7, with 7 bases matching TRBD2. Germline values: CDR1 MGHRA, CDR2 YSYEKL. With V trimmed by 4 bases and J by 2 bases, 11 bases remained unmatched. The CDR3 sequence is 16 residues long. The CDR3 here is CASSPKTSQSTYEQYF. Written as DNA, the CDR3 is TGCGCCAGCAGCCCGAAGACTAGCCAAAGCACCTACGAGCAGTACTTC.

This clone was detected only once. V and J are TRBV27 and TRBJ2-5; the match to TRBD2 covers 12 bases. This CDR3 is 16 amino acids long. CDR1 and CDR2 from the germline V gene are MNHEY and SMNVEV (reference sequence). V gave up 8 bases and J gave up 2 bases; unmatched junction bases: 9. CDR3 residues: CASGSRTSGIQETQYF. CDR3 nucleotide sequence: TGTGCCAGCGGCTCGAGGACTAGCGGGATTCAAGAGACCCAGTACTTC.

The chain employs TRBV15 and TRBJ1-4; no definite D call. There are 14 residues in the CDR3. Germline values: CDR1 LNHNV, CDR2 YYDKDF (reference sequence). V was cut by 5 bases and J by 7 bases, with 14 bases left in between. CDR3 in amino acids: CATSESSVGEKLFF. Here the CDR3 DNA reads TGTGCCACCAGCGAGTCGAGTGTAGGTGAAAAACTGTTTTTT.

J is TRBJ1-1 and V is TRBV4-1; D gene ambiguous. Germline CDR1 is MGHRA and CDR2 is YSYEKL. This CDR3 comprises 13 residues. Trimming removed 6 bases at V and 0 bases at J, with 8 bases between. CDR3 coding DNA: TGCGCCAGCAGAGGTGTGTTGAACACTGAAGCTTTCTTT. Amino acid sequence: CASRGVLNTEAFF.

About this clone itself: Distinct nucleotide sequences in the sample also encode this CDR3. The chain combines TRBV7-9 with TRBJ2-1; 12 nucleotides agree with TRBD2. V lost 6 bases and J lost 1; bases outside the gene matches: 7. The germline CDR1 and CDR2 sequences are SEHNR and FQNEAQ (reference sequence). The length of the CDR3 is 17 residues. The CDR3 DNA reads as TGTGCCAGCAGTCAGACTAGCGGGGGCCTATCCTACAATGAGCAGTTCTTC. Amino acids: CASSQTSGGLSYNEQFF.

The DNA for the CDR3 is TGTGCCAGCAGTGGCGACCACTCCTACGAGCAGTACTTC. It specifies CASSGDHSYEQYF. The V gene is TRBV2, the J gene TRBJ2-7; D unclear. The V end lost 4 bases, the J end lost 0 bases, and 7 bases lay between the germline ends. The CDR3 runs to 13 residues. Germline CDR1 is SNHLY and CDR2 is FYNNEI.

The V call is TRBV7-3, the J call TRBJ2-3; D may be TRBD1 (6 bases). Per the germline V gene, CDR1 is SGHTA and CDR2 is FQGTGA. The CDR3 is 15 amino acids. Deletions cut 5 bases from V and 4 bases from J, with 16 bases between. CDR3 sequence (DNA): TGTGCCAGCAGCATTACAGGGTCGGAGGCAGATACGCAGTATTTT. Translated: CASSITGSEADTQYF.

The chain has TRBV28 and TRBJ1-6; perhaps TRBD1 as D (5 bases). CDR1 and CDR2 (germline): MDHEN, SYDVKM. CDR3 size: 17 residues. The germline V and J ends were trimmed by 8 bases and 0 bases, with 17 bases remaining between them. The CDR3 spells CASVGASMSSYNSPLHF. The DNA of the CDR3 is TGTGCCAGCGTTGGGGCGAGTATGAGCTCCTATAATTCACCCCTCCACTTT.

This CDR3 reads CSVETGGADTQYF. In DNA, the CDR3 is TGCAGCGTTGAGACAGGGGGCGCAGATACGCAGTATTTT. The chain joins TRBV29-1 to TRBJ2-3; TRBD1 matches 10 bases. Germline V lookup: CDR1 SQVTM, CDR2 ANQGSEA. This CDR3 region has 13 residues. V was pared by 3 bases and J by 4 bases, with 1 base of the junction left unmatched.

The CDR3 sequence: CSVGGLAGGDEQFF. The DNA of the CDR3 is TGCAGCGTTGGGGGACTAGCGGGCGGGGATGAGCAGTTCTTC. The rearrangement links TRBV29-1 to TRBJ2-1, with 12 bases lining up with TRBD2. The germline gives CDR1 SQVTM, CDR2 ANQGSEA. V dropped 4 bases and J dropped 8; count of bases not matched to a gene: 6. The CDR3 is 14 residues long.

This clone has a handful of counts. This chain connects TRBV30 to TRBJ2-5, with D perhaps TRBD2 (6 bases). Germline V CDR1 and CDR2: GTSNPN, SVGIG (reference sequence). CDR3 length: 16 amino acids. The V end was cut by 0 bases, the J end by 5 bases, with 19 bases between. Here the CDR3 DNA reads TGTGCCTGGAGTGTACTGGCTAGCGTACAGTCGGAGACCCAGTACTTC. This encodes CAWSVLASVQSETQYF.

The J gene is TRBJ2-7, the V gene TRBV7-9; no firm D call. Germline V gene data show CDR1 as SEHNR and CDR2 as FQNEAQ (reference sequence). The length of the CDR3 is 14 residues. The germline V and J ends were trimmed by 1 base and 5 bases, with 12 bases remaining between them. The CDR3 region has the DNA TGTGCCAGCAGCTTAGGTTTTGGGGTAGACGAGCAGTACTTC. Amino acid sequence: CASSLGFGVDEQYF.

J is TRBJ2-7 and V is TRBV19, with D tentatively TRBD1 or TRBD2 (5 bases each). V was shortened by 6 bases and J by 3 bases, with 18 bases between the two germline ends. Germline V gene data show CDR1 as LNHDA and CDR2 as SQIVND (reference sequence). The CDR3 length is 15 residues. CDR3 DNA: TGTGCCAGTAGCGGACTGGGACGGATGAACTACGAGCAGTACTTC. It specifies CASSGLGRMNYEQYF.

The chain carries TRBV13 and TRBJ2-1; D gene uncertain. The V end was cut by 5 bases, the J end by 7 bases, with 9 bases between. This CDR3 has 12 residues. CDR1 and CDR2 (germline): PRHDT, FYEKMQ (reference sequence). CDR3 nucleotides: TGTGCCAGCAGCCGGCCCGCAAATGAGCAGTTCTTC. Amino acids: CASSRPANEQFF.

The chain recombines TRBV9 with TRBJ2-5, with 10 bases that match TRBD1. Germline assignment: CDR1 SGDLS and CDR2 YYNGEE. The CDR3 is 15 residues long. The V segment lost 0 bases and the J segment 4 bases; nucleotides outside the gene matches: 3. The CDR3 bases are TGTGCCAGCAGCGTAGTCGACAGGGGGCTAGAGACCCAGTACTTC. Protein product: CASSVVDRGLETQYF.

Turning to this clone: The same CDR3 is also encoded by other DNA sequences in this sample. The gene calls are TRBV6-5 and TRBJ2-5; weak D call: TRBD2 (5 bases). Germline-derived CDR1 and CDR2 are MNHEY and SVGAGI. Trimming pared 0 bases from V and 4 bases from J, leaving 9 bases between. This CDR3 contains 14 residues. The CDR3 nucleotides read TGTGCCAGCAGTTACTCCGGTCGGGGAGAGACCCAGTACTTC. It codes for CASSYSGRGETQYF.

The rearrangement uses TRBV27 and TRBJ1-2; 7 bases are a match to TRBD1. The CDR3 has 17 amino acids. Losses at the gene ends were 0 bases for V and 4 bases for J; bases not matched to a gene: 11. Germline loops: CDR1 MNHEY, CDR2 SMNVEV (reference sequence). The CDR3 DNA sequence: TGTGCCAGCAGTTTATCTGGGTCAGGGGGAGGATTCTATGGCTACACCTTC. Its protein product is CASSLSGSGGGFYGYTF.

CDR3 amino acids: CASSDFEEGWHYGYTF. In nucleotides, the CDR3 is TGTGCCAGTAGCGACTTTGAGGAGGGTTGGCACTATGGCTACACCTTC. This rearrangement joins TRBV19 to TRBJ1-2, with D hard to call. The CDR3 has 16 residues. The V end lost 6 bases, the J end lost 3 bases, and 20 bases lay between the germline ends. Per the germline V gene, CDR1 is LNHDA and CDR2 is SQIVND (reference sequence).

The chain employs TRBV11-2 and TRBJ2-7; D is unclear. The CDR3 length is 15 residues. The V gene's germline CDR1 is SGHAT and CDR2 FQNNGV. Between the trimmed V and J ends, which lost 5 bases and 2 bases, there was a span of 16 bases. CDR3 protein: CASSPSPAPAYEQYF. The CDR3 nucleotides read TGTGCCAGCAGCCCCAGTCCTGCGCCGGCCTACGAGCAGTACTTC.